The 15 T cell receptor beta chains presented below share a single source sample, sequenced in a study of T cells in Graves' hyperthyroidism and ophthalmopathy. Amplification of TCR beta CDR3 regions used RNA as the template. A set of HTBI primers served as the primers for a first-round RT-PCR of the TCR CDR3. Via MiXCR, TCRdb re-called the multiplex PCR reads, giving one row per CDR3 protein. The sample yields hundreds of thousands of distinct CDR3 sequences, 45% seen once. Sequencing was performed on peripheral blood or thyroid tissue (not recorded which). These receptors all come from an adult man with Graves' disease, either hyperthyroidism or ophthalmopathy (not recorded which).

This sequence joins TRBV29-1 and TRBJ1-4; 9 bases are shared with TRBD1. The CDR3 spans 16 residues. V trimming: 4 bases; J trimming: 8 bases; junction bases outside the gene matches: 14. Germline assignment: CDR1 SQVTM and CDR2 ANQGSEA. DNA of the CDR3: TGCAGCGTTGGAAGTCTACAGGGGGCGGAACGAGAAAAACTGTTTTTT. Encoded protein: CSVGSLQGAEREKLFF.

V usage is TRBV2 and J usage is TRBJ2-5; 9 bases line up with TRBD2. V was pared by 3 bases and J by 2 bases, with 4 bases of the junction left unmatched. The CDR3 extends over 15 amino acids. The germline gives CDR1 SNHLY, CDR2 FYNNEI. CDR3 loop: CASSELAGSQETQYF. In DNA, the CDR3 is TGTGCCAGCAGTGAGCTAGCGGGATCGCAAGAGACCCAGTACTTC.

The count of this clonotype is one. The chain joins TRBV15 to TRBJ1-2; 8 nucleotides align to TRBD1. The CDR3 has 14 residues. In germline, CDR1 is LNHNV, CDR2 YYDKDF (reference sequence). J lost 4 bases, V lost 8 bases, and 9 bases had no gene match. CDR3 DNA sequence: TGTGCCACCCGGAGAAACACAGGGGGCTATGGCTACACCTTC. Encoded protein: CATRRNTGGYGYTF.

The chain couples TRBV6-2 or TRBV6-3 to TRBJ2-5; possible D gene TRBD1, 5 bases. Germline CDR1 MNHEY, CDR2 SVGEGT. The V and J ends lost 8 bases and 7 bases respectively, with 17 bases between them. This CDR3 comprises 13 residues. In DNA, the CDR3 is TGTGCCAGCCAGAGGCAGGGTGAAGGGACCCAGTACTTC. Translating it yields CASQRQGEGTQYF.

The chain recombines TRBV24-1 with TRBJ2-7; possibly TRBD1 for D (5 bases). Germline V gives CDR1 KGHDR, CDR2 SFDVKD. V lost 2 bases and J 7 bases, leaving 17 bases between the germline ends. The CDR3 runs 15 residues. The CDR3 DNA is TGTGCCACCAGTGATTATGGGGCGGAAAGCCAAGAGCAGTACTTC. Residues: CATSDYGAESQEQYF.

The J gene is TRBJ2-7, the V gene TRBV20-1, with D possibly TRBD1 on 5 matching bases. This CDR3 has 10 amino acids. Looked up from germline, CDR1 is DFQATT and CDR2 is SNEGSKA (reference sequence). Trimming took off 5 bases at V and 6 bases at J, with 8 bases between the two ends. This CDR3 is CSARQFEQYF. CDR3 coding DNA: TGCAGTGCTCGACAGTTCGAGCAGTACTTC.

The chain carries TRBV2 and TRBJ1-2, with 8 bases that match TRBD1. Germline-derived CDR1 and CDR2 are SNHLY and FYNNEI. With V trimmed by 2 bases and J by 9 bases, 5 bases remained unmatched. The CDR3 length is 13 residues. The CDR3 coding sequence is TGTGCCAGCAGTGAATTACAGGGGGTGAGCTACACCTTC. This encodes CASSELQGVSYTF.

This clonotype was found many times. The chain couples TRBV2 to TRBJ1-2; the D gene is possibly TRBD1 (5 bases). The CDR3 is made up of 13 amino acids. Germline-derived CDR1 and CDR2 are SNHLY and FYNNEI. V was trimmed by 6 bases and J by 5 bases, leaving 13 bases between them. CDR3 sequence reads: CASSLDGAYGYTF. The CDR3 DNA reads TGTGCCAGCAGCTTAGATGGGGCTTATGGCTACACCTTC.

Notes on this clonotype: A much larger clone sits a single nucleotide away, making a read error possible. The chain combines TRBV10-3 with TRBJ1-5, with TRBD1 as a possible D gene (5 bases). V was cut by 5 bases and J by 0 bases, with 8 bases left in between. The CDR3 runs to 14 residues. CDR1 and CDR2 from the germline V gene are ENHRY and SYGVKD. The CDR3 bases are TGTGCCATCAGTAGGGGACCTAGCAATCAGCCCCAGCATTTT. This sequence encodes CAISRGPSNQPQHF.

The chain has TRBV5-1 and TRBJ1-3; tentatively, D is TRBD1 (5 bases). Germline lookup yields CDR1 SGHRS and CDR2 YFSETQ. CDR3 length equals 14 residues. Trimming left V 4 bases short and J 4 bases short, with 12 bases between. The CDR3 sequence: CASSPRDGGNTIYF. Here the CDR3 DNA reads TGCGCCAGCAGCCCCCGGGACGGAGGAAACACCATATATTTT.

This rearrangement joins TRBV20-1 to TRBJ2-5; possible D gene TRBD2, 7 bases. The germline gives CDR1 DFQATT, CDR2 SNEGSKA (reference sequence). The germline V and J ends were trimmed by 3 bases and 4 bases, with 15 bases remaining between them. This CDR3 region has 14 residues. The CDR3 region is CSASRGAGRETQYF. Here the CDR3 DNA reads TGCAGTGCTAGTCGGGGGGCGGGGCGAGAGACCCAGTACTTC.

The gene calls are TRBV7-8 and TRBJ1-3, with unresolved D. Looked up from germline, CDR1 is SGHVS and CDR2 is FQNEAQ. The CDR3 extends over 11 amino acids. The ends were cut back, 5 bases at V and 7 bases at J, with 6 bases in the middle. The CDR3: CASSRANTIYF. The CDR3 nucleotides read TGTGCCAGCAGCAGGGCGAACACCATATATTTT.

The genes are TRBV7-8 and TRBJ1-6; tentatively, D is TRBD1 (6 bases). The CDR3 runs 15 residues. Trimming took 5 bases from V and 8 from J, leaving 16 bases between them. Germline CDR1 reads SGHVS; CDR2 reads FQNEAQ. Here the CDR3 reads CASSIEGVEDSPLHF. The CDR3 nucleotides are TGTGCCAGCAGCATCGAGGGGGTTGAAGATTCACCCCTCCACTTT.

CDR3 DNA sequence: TGTGCCATCAGTCTTAGGACAGGGGGAACGAACACTGAAGCTTTCTTT. Translating it yields CAISLRTGGTNTEAFF. The V and J genes are TRBV10-3 and TRBJ1-1; TRBD1 aligns across 10 bases. Per germline, CDR1 ENHRY and CDR2 SYGVKD. V lost 5 bases, J lost 1 base, and 7 bases stayed unmatched. The CDR3 spans 16 residues.

This clonotype was counted at least ten times. The rearrangement uses TRBV10-2 and TRBJ2-7, with D maybe TRBD2 (5 bases). Looked up from germline, CDR1 is WSHSY and CDR2 is SAAADI. CDR3 length: 16 residues. The V gene lost 7 bases and the J gene lost 0 bases, with 19 bases spanning the gap. The DNA of the CDR3 is TGCGCCAGCAACGACCTAACTAGGTCCTACTCCTACGAGCAGTACTTC. It is translated as CASNDLTRSYSYEQYF.